This TCR beta chain originates from a study of shared clonotypes between healthy human individuals. As for the study in general: CD8 memory received one plate per donor, CD8 naive two, CD4 memory three and CD4 naive three.

Memory CD4+ cells were the fraction left after CD45RA+ naive selection. Only in-frame clones appear in the TCRdb table, and some are missing; sequencing was by immunoSEQ multiplex PCR. The sample includes around 2.5 million clones, approximately 93% seen only once; the top ten take approximately 0.35%. The study's findings and limits: The study found 4.5% to 6% of naive CD4 clonotypes shared across a few donors. Represented diversity, genetic and exposure-history alike, was limited by few donors.

The V and J ends lost 0 bases and 0 bases respectively, with 12 bases between them. This CDR3 is built from 16 residues. CDR1 is SGHRS and CDR2 is YFSETQ in the germline V gene. Regarding this clone: Its specificity is unknown.

The chain uses TRBV5-1 and TRBJ1-1; D unresolved. What was sequenced was naive CD4+ T cells from PBMCs. The subset is: CD45RA+ positively selected. This TCR came from a young man in good health. Some clones in this sample may be carry-over from other donors' samples. The CDR3 loop reads CASSLASVGLNTEAFF. DNA of the CDR3: TGCGCCAGCAGCTTGGCCTCCGTAGGCTTGAACACTGAAGCTTTCTTT. Filled out from reference TRBV5-1 and TRBJ1-1, the complete variable domain reads KAGVTQTPRYLIKTRGQQVTLSCSPISGHRSVSWYQQTPGQGLQFLFEYFSETQRNKGNFPGRFSGRQFSNSRSEMNVSTLELGDSALYLCASSLASVGLNTEAFFGQGTRLTVV.